The present TCR beta chain was sequenced within a study of blood T cells in healthy people across ages. Study information: T cells yielded about one barcoded beta molecule per two cells through template switching.

On this clonotype: Its antigen is unknown.

The CDR3 has 13 amino acids. The germline V gene has CDR1 MNHEY and CDR2 SMNVEV (reference sequence). The ends lost 7 bases at V and 6 bases at J; junction bases unmatched: 4. Overall study results and limits: A roughly linear fall in TCR beta diversity per million T cells was seen with increasing age.

Healthy Caucasian individuals from Russia aged about 6 to 90 served as donors. Primers used in a second PCR of about 6 to 11 cycles were a sample-barcoded 5' primer and a J-beta primer mix. A template-switch adaptor containing 12 random nucleotides labeled each cDNA molecule. TCRdb reanalysed the 5' RACE reads using MiXCR and keeps one entry per CDR3 protein. The sample gives 850,000 to 1,000,000 distinct CDR3 sequences, around 46% of which show up once; roughly 13% is in the top ten. Sequenced input: blood. The rearrangement links TRBV27 to TRBJ2-4; 9 bases agree with TRBD1. The TCR comes from a young man in good health. The CDR3, as DNA: TGTGCCAGCAAAATACAGGGGGCAAACATTCAGTACTTC. Protein: CASKIQGANIQYF.